The 25 T cell receptor beta chains in this list originate from one sample, sequenced in a study of T cell responses to AZD1222 COVID-19 vaccine (dated by TCRdb to the early 2020s). Explained via the paper, the time point label denotes: baseline before first vaccination. Preparation of the library involved the immunoSEQ multiplex PCR assay. The clones in this table, taken by TCRdb from immuneACCESS, are in-frame only. Not every clone is retained; where verified, under half of the shortfall comes from an unresolved V gene, and the cause of the rest is unknown. A total of about 110,000 clones appear in this sample, 87% of them only once. The ten top clones hold roughly 4.3% of the sample. The sequencing used peripheral blood, collected on day 0 of AZD1222 vaccination. These receptors were obtained from an adult in good health.

The chain links TRBV27 to TRBJ2-1; 12 nucleotides align to TRBD2. V was clipped by 2 bases and J by 8 bases; unmatched bases: 7. Germline V CDR1 and CDR2: MNHEY, SMNVEV (reference sequence). The CDR3 loop spans 16 amino acids. CDR3 in DNA: TGTGCCAGCAGTTTAAAAAGAGGACTAGCGGGACATGAGCAGTTCTTC. It yields the protein CASSLKRGLAGHEQFF.

V and J are TRBV18 and TRBJ1-4, with 7 nucleotides matching TRBD1. The germline V gene has CDR1 KGHSH and CDR2 LQKENI. Unmatched junction bases numbered 0, after V lost 4 bases and J lost 4 bases. The CDR3 spans 13 residues. CDR3 loop: CASSRDSNEKLFF. The CDR3 nucleotides read TGTGCCAGCTCACGGGACAGTAATGAAAAACTGTTTTTT.

The chain uses TRBV30 and TRBJ1-2, with no clear D. Germline V CDR1 and CDR2: GTSNPN, SVGIG (reference sequence). This CDR3 comprises 14 residues. Trimming stripped 2 bases from V and 4 bases from J, with 14 bases between. The CDR3 DNA reads TGTGCCTGGAGTATGGGGAGGTTAGCCTATGGCTACACCTTC. This codes for CAWSMGRLAYGYTF.

The chain recombines TRBV28 with TRBJ1-1, with no clear D. Germline V gene lookup returns CDR1 MDHEN and CDR2 SYDVKM. V lost 3 bases to trimming and J lost 8 bases, with 22 bases between them. The CDR3 contains 16 residues. CDR3: CASSFGRVTEVREAFF. Written as DNA, the CDR3 is TGTGCCAGCAGTTTCGGAAGGGTCACCGAGGTGAGAGAAGCTTTCTTT.

J is TRBJ1-3 and V is TRBV4-2, with TRBD1 as a possible D gene (5 bases). V gave up 0 bases and J gave up 0 bases, with 15 bases separating them. Germline-derived CDR1 and CDR2 are LGHNA and YNFKEQ. This CDR3 contains 18 residues. The CDR3 DNA follows: TGTGCCAGCAGCCAAGAGCCGCGGTTTGGGGGCTCTGGAAACACCATATATTTT. As protein: CASSQEPRFGGSGNTIYF.

This chain links TRBV9 with TRBJ2-1; 8 positions agree with TRBD2. V shed 5 bases, J shed 6 bases, and the junction held 7 bases outside the gene matches. The CDR3 sequence is 14 residues long. CDR1 is SGDLS and CDR2 is YYNGEE in the germline V gene. In nucleotides, the CDR3 is TGTGCCAGCAGGTTAGCGGGAAGGGGCAATGAGCAGTTCTTC. It encodes CASRLAGRGNEQFF.

The V call is TRBV30, the J call TRBJ2-5, with TRBD1 as a possible D gene (6 bases). V was shortened by 3 bases and J by 2 bases, with 13 bases between the two germline ends. The CDR3 is made up of 14 amino acids. Germline values: CDR1 GTSNPN, CDR2 SVGIG (reference sequence). The CDR3 sequence: CAWSLAGAQETQYF. The CDR3 DNA follows: TGTGCCTGGAGCCTGGCAGGGGCTCAAGAGACCCAGTACTTC.

The chain carries TRBV5-6 and TRBJ1-6, with D perhaps TRBD1 (5 bases). Germline values: CDR1 SGHDT, CDR2 YYEEEE. V lost 6 bases and J lost 6, with 22 bases in between. CDR3 length: 17 amino acids. The CDR3 region is CASTLGPGLGSNSPLHF. The DNA for the CDR3 is TGTGCCAGCACCCTCGGCCCAGGGCTGGGTAGTAATTCACCCCTCCACTTT.

This chain links TRBV9 with TRBJ1-1, with 7 bases fitting TRBD1. The CDR3 spans 17 residues. With 0 bases clipped from V and 2 bases from J, the junction kept 10 bases outside the gene matches. The germline V gene encodes CDR1 SGDLS and CDR2 YYNGEE. This chain's CDR3 is CASSVDPRTGGNTEAFF. The CDR3 DNA is TGTGCCAGCAGCGTAGACCCGAGGACAGGAGGAAACACTGAAGCTTTCTTT.

The chain has TRBV7-9 and TRBJ2-3; D perhaps matches TRBD2 (6 bases). CDR3 length: 17 residues. Germline loops: CDR1 SEHNR, CDR2 FQNEAQ (reference sequence). V was trimmed by 4 bases and J by 7 bases, leaving 24 bases between them. CDR3 loop: CASSSDTWGVPPYTQYF. The CDR3 DNA sequence: TGTGCCAGCAGCTCGGATACATGGGGGGTCCCCCCCTATACGCAGTATTTT.

This clone was observed a handful of times. The CDR3 spells CALGGPNQPQHF. CDR3 nucleotide sequence: TGTGCCCTGGGGGGACCCAATCAGCCCCAGCATTTT. The V gene is TRBV6-6, the J gene TRBJ1-5, with D possibly TRBD1 on 5 matching bases. Germline V gene data show CDR1 as MNHNY and CDR2 as SVGAGI (reference sequence). V was pared by 11 bases and J by 3 bases, with 11 bases between. The CDR3 extends over 12 amino acids.

V usage is TRBV4-3 and J usage is TRBJ2-1, with a possible D match to TRBD2 (5 bases). V lost 0 bases and J 8 bases, leaving 8 bases between the germline ends. Germline V gene sequence: CDR1 LGHNA, CDR2 YSLEER. The CDR3 has 13 amino acids. The CDR3 sequence: CASSQDAGYEQFF. In DNA form, the CDR3 reads TGCGCCAGCAGCCAAGATGCGGGTTATGAGCAGTTCTTC.

In this sample, this clone turned up a few times. The rearrangement joins TRBV9 to TRBJ2-7; D gene ambiguous. This CDR3 has 15 residues. The V and J ends lost 4 bases and 1 base respectively, with 15 bases between them. Per the germline V gene, CDR1 is SGDLS and CDR2 is YYNGEE. CDR3: CASSPLLGGSYEQYF. For the CDR3, the DNA is TGTGCCAGCAGCCCCCTCTTGGGTGGATCCTACGAGCAGTACTTC.

The chain links TRBV6-2 or TRBV6-3 to TRBJ2-7; D unresolved. Between the trimmed V and J ends, which lost 4 bases and 3 bases, there was a span of 7 bases. The germline V gene encodes CDR1 MNHEY and CDR2 SVGEGT. The CDR3 is 12 amino acids. This chain's CDR3 is CASSSPRYEQYF. DNA for the CDR3: TGTGCCAGCAGTTCACCGCGCTACGAGCAGTACTTC.

The V call is TRBV29-1, the J call TRBJ1-2, with 10 bases matching TRBD1. The germline gives CDR1 SQVTM, CDR2 ANQGSEA. Germline trimming cut 6 bases from V and 6 bases from J; bases unmatched to any gene: 4. CDR3 length: 12 amino acids. For the CDR3, the DNA is TGCAGCGTCGAGGACAGGGGGGATGGCTACACCTTC. This encodes CSVEDRGDGYTF.

This clone showed up just once. This chain joins TRBV18 and TRBJ1-5, with D maybe TRBD1 (5 bases). V shed 3 bases and J shed 4 bases, with 10 bases lying between them. This CDR3 has 14 residues. Germline loops: CDR1 KGHSH, CDR2 LQKENI. The CDR3 region has the DNA TGTGCCAGCTCACCTTTGGGACCAAATCAGCCCCAGCATTTT. It yields the protein CASSPLGPNQPQHF.

The table lists this clone with a few counts. The same CDR3 arises from other DNA sequences in this sample as well. This chain links TRBV11-1 with TRBJ1-1; perhaps TRBD1 as D (5 bases). Germline CDR1 is SGHAT and CDR2 is FQDESV (reference sequence). The V gene lost 5 bases and the J gene lost 0 bases, with 7 bases spanning the gap. This CDR3 region has 13 residues. CDR3 sequence: CASSRQLNTEAFF. Written as DNA, the CDR3 is TGTGCCAGCAGCCGACAGTTGAACACTGAAGCTTTCTTT.

The chain links TRBV30 to TRBJ1-5; perhaps TRBD1 as D (5 bases). CDR1 is GTSNPN and CDR2 is SVGIG in the germline V gene (reference sequence). The CDR3 has 15 residues. Trimming took 3 bases from V and 5 from J, leaving 17 bases between them. CDR3 protein: CAWSTGTSDYQPQHF. CDR3 nucleotides: TGTGCCTGGAGCACCGGGACCTCTGACTATCAGCCCCAGCATTTT.

The chain is built from TRBV4-2 and TRBJ2-1, with TRBD2 matching over 7 bases. CDR1 and CDR2 (germline): LGHNA, YNFKEQ. CDR3 length: 17 residues. After removal of 8 bases from V and 0 bases from J, the junction contained 13 bases not matched to a gene. The CDR3: CASSVSSGNSSYNEQFF. The CDR3 nucleotides are TGTGCCAGCTCAGTATCCAGCGGGAATAGCTCCTACAATGAGCAGTTCTTC.

The gene calls are TRBV6-1 and TRBJ1-1; TRBD1 aligns across 9 bases. The J segment lost 7 bases and the V segment lost 2 bases, leaving 5 bases of the junction unmatched. CDR3 length: 14 residues. Germline CDR1 reads MNHNS; CDR2 reads SASEGT. The CDR3 sequence is CASSELTGGLEAFF. As DNA, the CDR3 is TGTGCCAGCAGTGAACTTACAGGGGGCCTTGAAGCTTTCTTT.

The chain's CDR3 is CAWSVRGGGYTF. The CDR3, as DNA: TGTGCCTGGAGTGTACGGGGGGGTGGCTACACCTTC. The chain joins TRBV30 to TRBJ1-2; tentatively, D is TRBD1 (5 bases). The germline CDR1 and CDR2 sequences are GTSNPN and SVGIG (reference sequence). The CDR3 runs to 12 residues. Trimming pared 0 bases from V and 7 bases from J, leaving 9 bases between.

This clone has a single count. V usage is TRBV27 and J usage is TRBJ1-1, with 10 bases that match TRBD1. Germline CDR1 is MNHEY and CDR2 is SMNVEV (reference sequence). V trimming: 5 bases; J trimming: 0 bases; junction bases outside the gene matches: 6. The CDR3 extends over 16 amino acids. The CDR3 protein is CASSADRGQMNTEAFF. The CDR3 region has the DNA TGTGCCAGCAGTGCCGACAGGGGGCAGATGAACACTGAAGCTTTCTTT.

V usage is TRBV7-9 and J usage is TRBJ2-5, with 15 positions matching TRBD2. Germline lookup yields CDR1 SEHNR and CDR2 FQNEAQ (reference sequence). Trimming cost V 1 base and J 7 bases; bases outside gene matches: 4. This CDR3 has 16 residues. The CDR3: CASSLVRTSGRGTQYF. The DNA of the CDR3 is TGTGCCAGCAGCTTAGTCCGGACTAGCGGGAGGGGGACCCAGTACTTC. Using reference TRBV7-9 and TRBJ2-5 for the parts outside the CDR3, the full variable domain is DTGVSQNPRHKITKRGQNVTFRCDPISEHNRLYWYRQTLGQGPEFLTYFQNEAQLEKSRLLSDRFSAERPKGSFSTLEIQRTEQGDSAMYLCASSLVRTSGRGTQYFGPGTRLLVL.

The chain carries TRBV6-6 and TRBJ1-5; the D gene is possibly TRBD1 (5 bases). Germline loops: CDR1 MNHNY, CDR2 SVGAGI (reference sequence). The CDR3 length is 12 residues. As DNA, the CDR3 is TGTGCAGCAAGGGGAGGAAATCAGCCCCAGCATTTT. Translating gives CAARGGNQPQHF.

The gene calls are TRBV12-3 or TRBV12-4 and TRBJ1-1, with D maybe TRBD1 (6 bases). The CDR3 covers 13 residues. V was shortened by 0 bases and J by 8 bases, with 10 bases between the two germline ends. Here the CDR3 reads CASSLARRGEAFF. The CDR3, as DNA: TGTGCCAGCAGTTTAGCGCGGAGGGGGGAAGCTTTCTTT.